Below are 5 T cell receptor beta chains sequenced from a single sample in a study of blood T cell repertoires in COVID-19. TCRdb's copy holds only in-frame clones and misses some; the assay was immunoSEQ multiplex PCR. The repertoire holds more than 95,000 clones, 91% seen once, with approximately 5.5% in the top ten. Sequencing was carried out using peripheral blood. These receptors all stem from a human donor in a cohort sampled during active COVID-19.

With regard to this clone: Other DNA sequences in the same sample also yield this CDR3. This chain joins TRBV30 and TRBJ1-1; perhaps TRBD1 as D (6 bases). The CDR3 has 12 amino acids. Between the trimmed V and J ends, which lost 3 bases and 8 bases, there was a span of 13 bases. The V gene's germline CDR1 is GTSNPN and CDR2 SVGIG (reference sequence). Written as DNA, the CDR3 is TGTGCCTGGAGACAGGGAAATACCGAAGCTTTCTTT. Translated, it gives CAWRQGNTEAFF.

J is TRBJ2-5 and V is TRBV29-1, with TRBD1 matching 7 bases. The J segment lost 3 bases and the V segment lost 6 bases, leaving 13 bases of the junction unmatched. The CDR3 runs to 15 residues. Germline V gives CDR1 SQVTM, CDR2 ANQGSEA. The CDR3 reads CSVPWDRQRKETQYF. CDR3 nucleotides: TGCAGCGTCCCGTGGGACAGACAACGTAAAGAGACCCAGTACTTC.

The genes are TRBV6-1 and TRBJ2-1; D is possibly TRBD2 (7 bases). Germline lookup yields CDR1 MNHNS and CDR2 SASEGT. The CDR3 runs 17 residues. Trimming removed 4 bases at V and 2 bases at J, with 18 bases between. Written as DNA, the CDR3 is TGTGCCAGCAGTGGCCGAGGGGGGGGCAGGGCCTACAATGAGCAGTTCTTC. Translation: CASSGRGGGRAYNEQFF.

The chain is built from TRBV7-6 and TRBJ1-2; D may be TRBD1 (5 bases). Between the trimmed V and J ends, which lost 1 base and 6 bases, there was a span of 12 bases. This CDR3 has 14 residues. CDR1 is SGHVS, CDR2 FNYEAQ, per germline. The CDR3 bases are TGTGCCAGCAGCTTAGGAGGGGCGGGACATGGCTACACCTTC. As protein: CASSLGGAGHGYTF.

J is TRBJ2-7 and V is TRBV7-2; D ambiguous. The CDR3 runs 17 residues. The V gene's germline CDR1 is SGHTA and CDR2 FQGNSA. Trimming shortened V by 1 base and J by 4 bases, and 20 bases separated the two germline ends. Written as DNA, the CDR3 is TGTGCCAGCAGCTTAGTGGTCAAGGCACGGGTATCGTACGAGCAGTACTTC. Translated, it gives CASSLVVKARVSYEQYF.